The 20 T cell receptor beta chains presented below share a single source sample, sequenced in a study of shared clonotypes between healthy human individuals. Here immunoSEQ multiplex PCR was the method, and the copy in TCRdb shows in-frame clones only, minus some. The table includes 2 million to 2.5 million clones, 90% to 95% detected once. The sequenced sample was naive CD4+ T cells from PBMCs. Subset noted: CD45RA+ positively selected. The receptors stem from a man aged 18 to 35 in good health. Some clones in this sample may be carry-over from other donors' samples.

The chain carries TRBV19 and TRBJ2-1, with D perhaps TRBD2 (6 bases). The CDR3 sequence is 15 residues long. Germline V lookup: CDR1 LNHDA, CDR2 SQIVND (reference sequence). V was shortened by 3 bases and J by 0 bases, with 9 bases between the two germline ends. The CDR3 protein is CASSMAGSSYNEQFF. The DNA of the CDR3 is TGTGCCAGTAGTATGGCGGGGAGCTCCTACAATGAGCAGTTCTTC.

The chain joins TRBV13 to TRBJ2-7, with 8 bases lining up with TRBD2. The germline gives CDR1 PRHDT, CDR2 FYEKMQ (reference sequence). With V trimmed by 2 bases and J by 2 bases, 8 bases remained unmatched. The CDR3 is 16 residues long. The CDR3 bases are TGTGCCAGCAGCTTATCGGGCGGGAGGAACACCTACGAGCAGTACTTC. Amino acids: CASSLSGGRNTYEQYF.

The chain has TRBV2 and TRBJ1-3; 7 bases line up with TRBD1. CDR3 length equals 13 residues. Germline V gives CDR1 SNHLY, CDR2 FYNNEI. The V gene end was trimmed by 8 bases and the J gene end by 2 bases; junction bases not matched to a gene: 3. The chain's CDR3 is CASLDRAGNTIYF. The CDR3 DNA reads TGTGCCAGCCTCGACAGGGCTGGAAACACCATATATTTT.

J is TRBJ1-3 and V is TRBV6-5; D remains unclear. The germline V and J ends were trimmed by 6 bases and 2 bases, with 11 bases remaining between them. CDR1 and CDR2 (germline): MNHEY, SVGAGI. The CDR3 totals 14 residues. CDR3 DNA sequence: TGTGCCAGCAGCCGGGGTCGAACTGGAAACACCATATATTTT. Translation gives CASSRGRTGNTIYF.

V and J are TRBV5-6 and TRBJ2-3; a possible D gene is TRBD1 (7 bases). V was cut by 3 bases and J by 0 bases, with 20 bases left in between. This CDR3 region has 18 residues. From germline, CDR1 is SGHDT and CDR2 YYEEEE. The CDR3, as DNA: TGTGCCAGCAGCTGGACAGCAGGGGGACTGGGGAGCACAGATACGCAGTATTTT. Translated, it gives CASSWTAGGLGSTDTQYF.

This chain uses TRBV4-1 with TRBJ2-1; 7 bases map to TRBD2. This CDR3 has 16 residues. After removal of 0 bases from V and 8 bases from J, the junction contained 10 bases not matched to a gene. Germline V gene data show CDR1 as MGHRA and CDR2 as YSYEKL. In nucleotides, the CDR3 is TGCGCCAGCAGCCAAGATTGGGGACTAAGGAAGGATGAGCAGTTCTTC. This translates into CASSQDWGLRKDEQFF.

The rearrangement links TRBV11-2 to TRBJ1-3; D gene unclear. CDR3 length: 15 residues. The V gene lost 2 bases and the J gene lost 0 bases, with 8 bases spanning the gap. Germline loops: CDR1 SGHAT, CDR2 FQNNGV. CDR3 in DNA: TGTGCCAGCAGCTTATCTGGGAGCTCTGGAAACACCATATATTTT. The encoded protein is CASSLSGSSGNTIYF.

The chain is built from TRBV7-2 and TRBJ1-1; possible D gene TRBD1, 5 bases. CDR3 length equals 15 residues. Trimming removed 0 bases from V and 1 base from J, with 9 bases in between. Germline assignment: CDR1 SGHTA and CDR2 FQGNSA. CDR3 nucleotides: TGTGCCAGCAGCTTAGCCCCGGGGGAGAACACTGAAGCTTTCTTT. It is translated as CASSLAPGENTEAFF.

The V gene is TRBV9, the J gene TRBJ2-5; TRBD1 matches 8 bases. CDR1 and CDR2 (germline): SGDLS, YYNGEE. CDR3 length equals 16 residues. V was pared by 3 bases and J by 2 bases, with 9 bases of the junction left unmatched. The CDR3 spells CASSARYRGYQETQYF. The CDR3 DNA follows: TGTGCCAGCAGCGCGCGTTACAGGGGGTATCAAGAGACCCAGTACTTC.

The chain uses TRBV12-5 and TRBJ2-2; D is uncertain. Germline CDR1 is LGHNT and CDR2 is FRNRAP. The V and J ends lost 6 bases and 5 bases respectively, with 10 bases between them. This CDR3 is 13 amino acids long. CDR3 sequence reads: CASGSGRTGELFF. The CDR3 DNA sequence: TGTGCTAGTGGCTCTGGACGGACCGGGGAGCTGTTTTTT.

The V gene is TRBV11-2, the J gene TRBJ1-1; TRBD1 matches at 7 bases. This CDR3 comprises 14 residues. Germline values: CDR1 SGHAT, CDR2 FQNNGV. The junction had 7 bases not matched to a gene; V was cut back by 5 bases and J by 4 bases. The CDR3 DNA reads TGTGCCAGCAGCCCATCCTCAGGGGGCACTGAAGCTTTCTTT. Translating it yields CASSPSSGGTEAFF.

The J gene is TRBJ2-7, the V gene TRBV5-4; D possibly corresponds to TRBD2 (7 bases). The CDR3 covers 15 residues. The germline gives CDR1 SGHNT, CDR2 YYREEE (reference sequence). V was trimmed by 4 bases and J by 4 bases, leaving 18 bases between them. The CDR3 loop is CASSRGGAGTYEQYF. The CDR3 bases are TGTGCCAGCAGCAGAGGGGGGGCAGGGACGTACGAGCAGTACTTC.

The rearrangement uses TRBV28 and TRBJ2-1, with TRBD1 identical over 8 bases. The CDR3 is 14 amino acids. CDR1 is MDHEN and CDR2 is SYDVKM in the germline V gene. Germline trimming cut 1 base from V and 14 bases from J; bases unmatched to any gene: 10. DNA of the CDR3: TGTGCCAGCAGTTTATATAGAGGACAGGGATTTAAGTTCTTC. This gives the protein CASSLYRGQGFKFF.

In this sample, this clone turned up once. This chain connects TRBV27 to TRBJ1-1; D unclear. Trimming removed 6 bases at V and 5 bases at J, with 13 bases between. CDR1 is MNHEY, CDR2 SMNVEV, per germline (reference sequence). The CDR3 runs to 13 residues. CDR3 DNA: TGTGCCAGCAGCCCCTGGGGAAGGACTGAAGCTTTCTTT. Translation gives CASSPWGRTEAFF.

This clone was observed once. Written as DNA, the CDR3 is TGCGCCAGCAGCTTGGTCACGGCCCGTGGGGACGAGCAGTACTTC. Protein sequence: CASSLVTARGDEQYF. The chain has TRBV5-1 and TRBJ2-7, with D uncertain. This CDR3 region has 15 residues. Germline CDR1 and CDR2: SGHRS and YFSETQ. The V gene lost 0 bases and the J gene lost 5 bases, with 15 bases spanning the gap.

In this sample, this clone turned up once. This sequence joins TRBV18 and TRBJ2-1; 10 bases fit TRBD1. This CDR3 contains 16 residues. Germline-derived CDR1 and CDR2 are KGHSH and LQKENI. V shed 3 bases and J 5 bases; nucleotides not matched to a gene: 7. In DNA form, the CDR3 reads TGTGCCAGCTCACCGTTGAGGACAGGGGGGAACAATGAGCAGTTCTTC. It specifies CASSPLRTGGNNEQFF. Filled out from reference TRBV18 and TRBJ2-1, the complete variable domain reads NAGVMQNPRHLVRRRGQEARLRCSPMKGHSHVYWYRQLPEEGLKFMVYLQKENIIDESGMPKERFSAEFPKEGPSILRIQQVVRGDSAAYFCASSPLRTGGNNEQFFGPGTRLTVL.

This CDR3 is CASSLMRGLYEQYF. The CDR3 DNA sequence: TGTGCCAGCAGCTTAATGCGGGGGTTATACGAGCAGTACTTC. This chain links TRBV7-2 with TRBJ2-7; 7 bases match TRBD2. The V and J ends lost 2 bases and 4 bases, in that order; junction bases with no gene match: 5. There are 14 residues in the CDR3. Germline lookup yields CDR1 SGHTA and CDR2 FQGNSA.

V is TRBV5-1 and J is TRBJ2-3; possible D gene TRBD2, 5 bases. This CDR3 has 16 amino acids. V was cut by 3 bases and J by 0 bases, with 14 bases left in between. CDR1 and CDR2 (germline): SGHRS, YFSETQ. CDR3 in DNA: TGCGCCAGCAGCTCAGCGGTTGTCTCTAGCACAGATACGCAGTATTTT. Amino acids: CASSSAVVSSTDTQYF. Variable domain in full (rest from reference TRBV5-1 and TRBJ2-3): KAGVTQTPRYLIKTRGQQVTLSCSPISGHRSVSWYQQTPGQGLQFLFEYFSETQRNKGNFPGRFSGRQFSNSRSEMNVSTLELGDSALYLCASSSAVVSSTDTQYFGPGTRLTVL.

V usage is TRBV5-1 and J usage is TRBJ2-2, with D tentatively TRBD1 or TRBD2 (5 bases each). The CDR3 runs 15 residues. In germline, CDR1 is SGHRS, CDR2 YFSETQ. Trimming removed 4 bases from V and 6 bases from J, with 16 bases in between. The CDR3 sequence: CASSQRLRGPGELFF. CDR3 DNA sequence: TGCGCCAGCAGCCAGCGGCTACGGGGCCCCGGGGAGCTGTTTTTT.

The chain uses TRBV5-8 and TRBJ2-2; a possible D gene is TRBD2 (5 bases). Trimming stripped 1 base from V and 0 bases from J, with 10 bases between. The CDR3 runs to 16 residues. The germline V gene has CDR1 SGHTS and CDR2 YDEGEE. The CDR3 coding sequence is TGTGCCAGCAGCTTGCGGGAAGGATCGAACACCGGGGAGCTGTTTTTT. It codes for CASSLREGSNTGELFF.